Listed below are T cell receptor beta chains from one sample, sequenced in a study. TCRdb independently ran MiXCR on the 5' RACE reads; one entry per CDR3 protein. Counted here are around 7,800 distinct CDR3 sequences, approximately 40% occurring once; the ten biggest clones make up under 5%. The sample comprised memory CD4+ T cells sorted from blood. The source is a female donor with breast cancer. CDR3s include the opening cysteine and the closing phenylalanine or tryptophan. D genes are given only for firm matches. Clone size is shown for a subset of rows, as once, few, many or a class of expanded clone.

V gene: TRBV4-1
D gene: NA
J gene: TRBJ2-1
clone size: few
CDR3 protein: CASSQANLVVYNEQFF
CDR3 DNA: TGCGCCAGCAGCCAAGCAAACCTAGTTGTCTACAATGAGCAGTTCTTC

V gene: TRBV3-1
D gene: NA
J gene: TRBJ1-1
clone size: medium-sized
CDR3 protein: CASSPTRAGLEAFF
CDR3 DNA: TGTGCCAGCAGCCCCACGAGGGCAGGGCTTGAAGCTTTCTTT

V gene: TRBV12-3/TRBV12-4
D gene: NA
J gene: TRBJ2-2
clone size: once
CDR3 protein: CASIEGSGDTGELFF
CDR3 DNA: TGTGCCAGCATAGAGGGGTCAGGGGACACCGGGGAGCTGTTTTTT

V gene: TRBV7-3
D gene: NA
J gene: TRBJ1-1
clone size: few
CDR3 protein: CASSSWTGTEAFF
CDR3 DNA: TGTGCCAGCAGCTCCTGGACGGGTACTGAAGCTTTCTTT

V gene: TRBV7-2
D gene: TRBD1
J gene: TRBJ2-7
clone size: few
CDR3 protein: CASSPEPGQGTEQYF
CDR3 DNA: TGTGCCAGCAGCCCAGAACCGGGACAGGGGACCGAGCAGTACTTC

V gene: TRBV12-3/TRBV12-4
D gene: NA
J gene: TRBJ2-7
clone size: NA
CDR3 protein: CASRLDRRAREQYF
CDR3 DNA: TGTGCCAGCAGACTTGATCGCAGGGCGCGCGAGCAGTACTTC

V gene: TRBV18
D gene: NA
J gene: TRBJ1-2
clone size: NA
CDR3 protein: CASSPPIYGYTF
CDR3 DNA: TGTGCCAGCTCACCCCCGATCTATGGCTACACCTTC

V gene: TRBV7-3
D gene: TRBD2
J gene: TRBJ2-7
clone size: NA
CDR3 protein: CASSLLAGGEQYF
CDR3 DNA: TGTGCCAGCAGCTTACTAGCGGGGGGCGAGCAGTACTTC

V gene: TRBV29-1
D gene: TRBD2
J gene: TRBJ2-2
clone size: few
CDR3 protein: CSVEGAMGPRGAGELFF
CDR3 DNA: TGCAGCGTTGAAGGAGCCATGGGACCGCGGGGGGCCGGGGAGCTGTTTTTT

V gene: TRBV20-1
D gene: NA
J gene: TRBJ2-1
clone size: large
CDR3 protein: CSASGKGVKDEQFF
CDR3 DNA: TGCAGTGCTAGCGGCAAAGGGGTTAAGGATGAGCAGTTCTTC

V gene: TRBV6-1
D gene: TRBD1
J gene: TRBJ2-3
clone size: NA
CDR3 protein: CASTRDRDTDTQYF
CDR3 DNA: TGTGCCAGCACGCGGGACAGGGACACAGATACGCAGTATTTT

V gene: TRBV7-3
D gene: NA
J gene: TRBJ1-1
clone size: NA
CDR3 protein: CASSLGLFEAFF
CDR3 DNA: TGTGCCAGCAGCTTAGGACTCTTTGAAGCTTTCTTT

V gene: TRBV12-3/TRBV12-4
D gene: TRBD1
J gene: TRBJ2-1
clone size: few
CDR3 protein: CASSRQGAGEQFF
CDR3 DNA: TGTGCCAGCAGTAGACAGGGGGCGGGTGAGCAGTTCTTC

V gene: TRBV10-3
D gene: NA
J gene: TRBJ1-1
clone size: NA
CDR3 protein: CAISDSPTARAEAFF
CDR3 DNA: TGTGCCATCAGTGACTCCCCGACGGCCAGAGCTGAAGCTTTCTTT

V gene: TRBV29-1
D gene: NA
J gene: TRBJ2-5
clone size: few
CDR3 protein: CSVLPNYSETQYF
CDR3 DNA: TGCAGCGTGCTCCCAAATTATAGCGAGACCCAGTACTTC